Following are 2 T cell receptor beta chains from one sample sequenced in a study of blood T cell repertoires in COVID-19. Produced via immunoSEQ multiplex PCR; TCRdb's table is partial and in-frame only. The data show roughly 150,000 clones, with 85% to 90% seen just once and less than 3% held by the top ten. The sample comprised peripheral blood. The receptors were gathered from an elderly woman with COVID-19, enrolled during active disease.

The V and J genes are TRBV20-1 and TRBJ2-4; D remains ambiguous. The V end was cut by 3 bases, the J end by 5 bases, with 11 bases between. CDR1 is DFQATT and CDR2 is SNEGSKA in the germline V gene (reference sequence). This CDR3 spans 13 amino acids. Here the CDR3 reads CSASEWSENIQYF. For the CDR3, the DNA is TGCAGTGCTAGTGAATGGTCGGAAAACATTCAGTACTTC.

This clone was detected only a few times. The chain is built from TRBV19 and TRBJ1-2, with D perhaps matching TRBD1 (5 bases). V was trimmed by 5 bases and J by 4 bases, leaving 17 bases between them. This CDR3 is 15 amino acids long. Germline V lookup: CDR1 LNHDA, CDR2 SQIVND (reference sequence). The CDR3 DNA reads TGTGCCAGTAGTTCCCAGGGTGTTCTAGGCTATGGCTACACCTTC. This gives the protein CASSSQGVLGYGYTF. The full variable domain, in which reference TRBV19 and TRBJ1-2 provide the parts outside the CDR3, is DGGITQSPKYLFRKEGQNVTLSCEQNLNHDAMYWYRQDPGQGLRLIYYSQIVNDFQKGDIAEGYSVSREKKESFPLTVTSAQKNPTAFYLCASSSQGVLGYGYTFGSGTRLTVV.